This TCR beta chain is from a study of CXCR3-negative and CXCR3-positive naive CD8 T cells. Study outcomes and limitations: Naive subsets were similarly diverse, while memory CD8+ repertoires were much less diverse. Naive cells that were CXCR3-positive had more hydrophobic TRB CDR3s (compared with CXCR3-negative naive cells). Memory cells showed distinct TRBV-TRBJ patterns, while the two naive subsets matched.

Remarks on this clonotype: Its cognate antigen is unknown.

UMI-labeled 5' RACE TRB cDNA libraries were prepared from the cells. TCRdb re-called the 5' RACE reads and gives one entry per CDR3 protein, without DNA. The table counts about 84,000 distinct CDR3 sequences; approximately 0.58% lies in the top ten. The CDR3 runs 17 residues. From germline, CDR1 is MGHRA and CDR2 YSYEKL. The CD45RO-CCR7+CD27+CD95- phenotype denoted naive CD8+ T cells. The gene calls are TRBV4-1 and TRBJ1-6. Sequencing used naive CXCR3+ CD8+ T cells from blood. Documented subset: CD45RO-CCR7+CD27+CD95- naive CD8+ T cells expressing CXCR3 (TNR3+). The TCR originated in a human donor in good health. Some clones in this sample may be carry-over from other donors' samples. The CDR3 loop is CASSQDIQRLVNSPLHF.